A selection of T cell receptor beta chains follows, all from one sample in a study of blood T cell repertoires in COVID-19. Libraries were prepared by immunoSEQ multiplex PCR; TCRdb keeps only in-frame clonotypes and omits some of them. The table shows more than 450,000 clones, with 87% occurring only once. Sequencing input: PBMCs or T cells enriched from blood (not recorded which). These TCRs come from a young woman who had recovered from COVID-19. Each CDR3 is given with its conserved first and last residue. A D gene is named only where the DNA matches it firmly. Not every row has a clone size; where given, it reads once, few, many or a size class.

D gene: NA; V gene: TRBV19; J gene: TRBJ2-3; clone size: NA; CDR3 protein: CASKLGRGAADTQYF; CDR3 DNA: TGTGCCAGTAAATTAGGGAGGGGGGCAGCGGATACGCAGTATTTT
D gene: NA; V gene: TRBV20-1; J gene: TRBJ1-3; clone size: NA; CDR3 protein: CSASWKTGFSGNTIYF; CDR3 DNA: TGCAGTGCTAGTTGGAAGACAGGATTCTCTGGAAACACCATATATTTT
D gene: TRBD1; V gene: TRBV5-1; J gene: TRBJ1-4; clone size: NA; CDR3 protein: CASSLGQGDEKLFF; CDR3 DNA: TGCGCCAGCAGCTTGGGACAGGGGGATGAAAAACTGTTTTTT
D gene: NA; V gene: TRBV28; J gene: TRBJ1-1; clone size: once; CDR3 protein: CASSVRETEAFF; CDR3 DNA: TGTGCCAGCAGTGTCCGGGAGACTGAAGCTTTCTTT
D gene: TRBD1; V gene: TRBV7-2; J gene: TRBJ1-5; clone size: once; CDR3 protein: CASSLTTGGEPQHF; CDR3 DNA: TGTGCCAGCAGCCTCACGACAGGGGGCGAGCCCCAGCATTTT
D gene: TRBD1; V gene: TRBV10-1; J gene: TRBJ1-5; clone size: NA; CDR3 protein: CASSEGQFRNQPQHF; CDR3 DNA: TGCGCCAGCAGCGAGGGACAGTTCCGCAATCAGCCCCAGCATTTT
D gene: NA; V gene: TRBV30; J gene: TRBJ1-6; clone size: NA; CDR3 protein: CAWSVWGVGNSPLHF; CDR3 DNA: TGTGCCTGGAGTGTATGGGGAGTCGGGAATTCACCCCTCCACTTT
D gene: NA; V gene: TRBV2; J gene: TRBJ1-1; clone size: once; CDR3 protein: CASSQDSNTEAFF; CDR3 DNA: TGTGCCAGCAGTCAAGACAGCAACACTGAAGCTTTCTTT
D gene: NA; V gene: TRBV10-2; J gene: TRBJ2-7; clone size: few; CDR3 protein: CASRQGGEQYF; CDR3 DNA: TGCGCCAGCAGGCAGGGTGGGGAGCAGTACTTC
D gene: NA; V gene: TRBV5-6; J gene: TRBJ1-2; clone size: NA; CDR3 protein: CASSLPFRDDYGYTF; CDR3 DNA: TGTGCCAGCAGCTTGCCGTTCAGGGATGACTATGGCTACACCTTC
D gene: NA; V gene: TRBV4-1; J gene: TRBJ1-5; clone size: NA; CDR3 protein: CASSQGQLNQPQHF; CDR3 DNA: TGCGCCAGCAGCCAGGGGCAGCTCAATCAGCCCCAGCATTTT
D gene: NA; V gene: TRBV6-5; J gene: TRBJ1-1; clone size: NA; CDR3 protein: CASQPPGVSGTEAFF; CDR3 DNA: TGTGCCAGCCAACCCCCCGGGGTGTCGGGCACTGAAGCTTTCTTT
D gene: NA; V gene: TRBV2; J gene: TRBJ2-1; clone size: once; CDR3 protein: CASSGTGNGEQFF; CDR3 DNA: TGTGCCAGCAGTGGCACCGGGAACGGTGAGCAGTTCTTC
D gene: TRBD2; V gene: TRBV6-5; J gene: TRBJ2-7; clone size: NA; CDR3 protein: CASSSLDPSGYYEQYF; CDR3 DNA: TGTGCCAGCAGTTCCCTAGACCCTAGCGGGTACTACGAGCAGTACTTC
D gene: NA; V gene: TRBV9; J gene: TRBJ1-1; clone size: NA; CDR3 protein: CASSVTVNTEAFF; CDR3 DNA: TGTGCCAGCAGCGTAACAGTGAACACTGAAGCTTTCTTT
D gene: TRBD1; V gene: TRBV7-2; J gene: TRBJ2-7; clone size: NA; CDR3 protein: CASRLTGGSPSYEQYF; CDR3 DNA: TGTGCCAGCAGACTGACAGGGGGCTCCCCCTCCTACGAGCAGTACTTC
D gene: TRBD1; V gene: TRBV6-1; J gene: TRBJ2-6; clone size: NA; CDR3 protein: CASSAHLVGTVYSGANVLTF; CDR3 DNA: TGTGCCAGCAGTGCCCATCTCGTGGGGACAGTTTACTCTGGGGCCAACGTCCTGACTTTC
D gene: TRBD1; V gene: TRBV28; J gene: TRBJ1-6; clone size: NA; CDR3 protein: CASSDLDRAYSPLHF; CDR3 DNA: TGTGCCAGCAGTGACTTGGACAGGGCGTATTCACCCCTCCACTTT
D gene: NA; V gene: TRBV7-2; J gene: TRBJ2-1; clone size: NA; CDR3 protein: CASSLVGGNYNEQFF; CDR3 DNA: TGTGCCAGCAGCTTAGTAGGGGGAAATTACAATGAGCAGTTCTTC
D gene: NA; V gene: TRBV12-3/TRBV12-4; J gene: TRBJ1-2; clone size: NA; CDR3 protein: CASSRGGDYGYTF; CDR3 DNA: TGTGCCAGCAGTCGAGGGGGTGACTATGGCTACACCTTC
D gene: NA; V gene: TRBV29-1; J gene: TRBJ1-2; clone size: NA; CDR3 protein: CSVERIGDYGYTF; CDR3 DNA: TGCAGCGTTGAAAGAATAGGGGACTATGGCTACACCTTC
D gene: TRBD1; V gene: TRBV5-1; J gene: TRBJ1-4; clone size: NA; CDR3 protein: CASSAQGEMSEKLFF; CDR3 DNA: TGCGCCAGCAGCGCCCAGGGGGAGATGTCCGAAAAACTGTTTTTT
D gene: TRBD1; V gene: TRBV5-4; J gene: TRBJ1-1; clone size: few; CDR3 protein: CASSSQGGEDTEAFF; CDR3 DNA: TGTGCCAGCAGCTCCCAGGGGGGCGAGGACACTGAAGCTTTCTTT
D gene: NA; V gene: TRBV7-2; J gene: TRBJ1-1; clone size: NA; CDR3 protein: CASSPQAVNTEAFF; CDR3 DNA: TGTGCCAGCAGCCCACAGGCGGTGAACACTGAAGCTTTCTTT
D gene: TRBD1; V gene: TRBV3-1/TRBV3-2; J gene: TRBJ1-1; clone size: NA; CDR3 protein: CASSQVTTGTEAFF; CDR3 DNA: TGTGCCAGCAGCCAAGTTACGACAGGGACGGAAGCTTTCTTT
D gene: TRBD1; V gene: TRBV6-5; J gene: TRBJ2-7; clone size: NA; CDR3 protein: CASGWTGYEQYF; CDR3 DNA: TGTGCCAGCGGTTGGACAGGCTACGAGCAGTACTTC
D gene: TRBD2; V gene: TRBV5-1; J gene: TRBJ2-7; clone size: NA; CDR3 protein: CASSLEPGLANEQYF; CDR3 DNA: TGCGCCAGCAGCTTGGAGCCGGGACTAGCGAACGAGCAGTACTTC
D gene: NA; V gene: TRBV30; J gene: TRBJ2-3; clone size: once; CDR3 protein: CAWTPRRGKTDTQYF; CDR3 DNA: TGTGCCTGGACTCCCCGGAGAGGAAAGACAGATACGCAGTATTTT
D gene: TRBD1; V gene: TRBV5-6; J gene: TRBJ1-3; clone size: NA; CDR3 protein: CASSLFGDRRARNTIYF; CDR3 DNA: TGTGCCAGCAGCTTGTTCGGGGACAGAAGGGCCCGAAACACCATATATTTT
D gene: NA; V gene: TRBV7-9; J gene: TRBJ2-6; clone size: NA; CDR3 protein: CASSLQGTGANVLTF; CDR3 DNA: TGTGCCAGCAGCTTACAGGGGACGGGGGCCAACGTCCTGACTTTC
D gene: TRBD1; V gene: TRBV4-2; J gene: TRBJ2-5; clone size: once; CDR3 protein: CASSQEGGPRWDQYF; CDR3 DNA: TGTGCCAGCAGCCAAGAAGGGGGCCCCAGGTGGGACCAGTACTTC
D gene: NA; V gene: TRBV7-8; J gene: TRBJ1-2; clone size: once; CDR3 protein: CASSPKVVGAQGYTF; CDR3 DNA: TGTGCCAGCAGCCCTAAGGTGGTGGGGGCGCAAGGCTACACCTTC
D gene: NA; V gene: TRBV18; J gene: TRBJ1-1; clone size: NA; CDR3 protein: CASSPRVTGQGNTEAFF; CDR3 DNA: TGTGCCAGCTCACCACGGGTTACTGGGCAGGGGAACACTGAAGCTTTCTTT
D gene: TRBD2; V gene: TRBV5-1; J gene: TRBJ2-1; clone size: NA; CDR3 protein: CASSAGTSGYNEQFF; CDR3 DNA: TGCGCCAGCAGCGCCGGGACTAGCGGGTACAATGAGCAGTTCTTC
D gene: TRBD1; V gene: TRBV3-1/TRBV3-2; J gene: TRBJ2-1; clone size: NA; CDR3 protein: CASSLWDRGHEQFF; CDR3 DNA: TGTGCCAGCAGCCTCTGGGACAGGGGCCATGAGCAGTTCTTC
D gene: NA; V gene: TRBV15; J gene: TRBJ2-3; clone size: NA; CDR3 protein: CATSRVDRTDTQYF; CDR3 DNA: TGTGCCACCAGCAGAGTCGACAGGACAGATACGCAGTATTTT
D gene: NA; V gene: TRBV12-5; J gene: TRBJ2-2; clone size: NA; CDR3 protein: CASGLNRNSGELFF; CDR3 DNA: TGTGCTAGTGGTTTAAACAGAAACTCCGGGGAGCTGTTTTTT
D gene: TRBD1; V gene: TRBV2; J gene: TRBJ1-2; clone size: few; CDR3 protein: CASSEAGEGARYGYTF; CDR3 DNA: TGTGCCAGCAGTGAAGCGGGAGAGGGGGCAAGGTATGGCTACACCTTC
D gene: TRBD1; V gene: TRBV10-3; J gene: TRBJ1-5; clone size: once; CDR3 protein: CATREDRPNLNQPQHF; CDR3 DNA: TGTGCCACCAGAGAGGACAGGCCAAACCTAAATCAGCCCCAGCATTTT
D gene: TRBD1; V gene: TRBV19; J gene: TRBJ1-2; clone size: NA; CDR3 protein: CASTKTGLTFYTF; CDR3 DNA: TGTGCCAGTACTAAGACAGGGCTCACCTTCTACACCTTC
D gene: NA; V gene: TRBV7-8; J gene: TRBJ1-1; clone size: NA; CDR3 protein: CASSPRTGLGGNTEAFF; CDR3 DNA: TGTGCCAGCAGCCCTCGGACGGGCCTAGGAGGGAACACTGAAGCTTTCTTT
D gene: NA; V gene: TRBV27; J gene: TRBJ2-1; clone size: NA; CDR3 protein: CASSSPIHSRLGEQFF; CDR3 DNA: TGTGCCAGCAGCTCTCCGATTCATTCTAGGTTGGGTGAGCAGTTCTTC
D gene: NA; V gene: TRBV6-5; J gene: TRBJ1-5; clone size: NA; CDR3 protein: CASGRGAGPQHF; CDR3 DNA: TGTGCCTCCGGGCGGGGGGCTGGGCCCCAGCATTTT
D gene: TRBD2; V gene: TRBV18; J gene: TRBJ2-1; clone size: NA; CDR3 protein: CASSPRQASGGFNEQFF; CDR3 DNA: TGTGCCAGCTCACCGCGACAGGCTAGCGGGGGCTTCAATGAGCAGTTCTTC
D gene: NA; V gene: TRBV19; J gene: TRBJ1-1; clone size: once; CDR3 protein: CASLPGRGGLNTEAFF; CDR3 DNA: TGTGCCAGCCTCCCGGGGAGGGGAGGGTTGAACACTGAAGCTTTCTTT
D gene: NA; V gene: TRBV6-5; J gene: TRBJ2-4; clone size: once; CDR3 protein: CASSYSTSGENIQYF; CDR3 DNA: TGTGCCAGCAGTTACTCAACTTCAGGCGAAAACATTCAGTACTTC
D gene: TRBD1; V gene: TRBV5-4; J gene: TRBJ2-3; clone size: NA; CDR3 protein: CASSPLAGGTDTQYF; CDR3 DNA: TGTGCCAGCAGCCCCTTGGCAGGGGGAACAGATACGCAGTATTTT
D gene: NA; V gene: TRBV12-5; J gene: TRBJ2-5; clone size: once; CDR3 protein: CASGFWERETQYF; CDR3 DNA: TGTGCTAGTGGTTTCTGGGAGCGGGAGACCCAGTACTTC
D gene: TRBD2; V gene: TRBV7-2; J gene: TRBJ2-3; clone size: few; CDR3 protein: CASSAGLAGGPDTQYF; CDR3 DNA: TGTGCCAGCAGCGCGGGACTAGCGGGGGGGCCAGATACGCAGTATTTT
D gene: TRBD1; V gene: TRBV6-6; J gene: TRBJ1-2; clone size: NA; CDR3 protein: CASSPTGGNGYTF; CDR3 DNA: TGTGCCAGCAGTCCAACAGGGGGAAATGGCTACACCTTC
D gene: NA; V gene: TRBV3-1/TRBV3-2; J gene: TRBJ2-3; clone size: NA; CDR3 protein: CASSLPGGRLKDTQYF; CDR3 DNA: TGTGCCAGCAGCCTCCCGGGCGGGCGCCTGAAAGATACGCAGTATTTT
D gene: NA; V gene: TRBV6-5; J gene: TRBJ2-7; clone size: NA; CDR3 protein: CASHQGLEGGEQYF; CDR3 DNA: TGTGCCAGCCACCAGGGGCTTGAAGGAGGCGAGCAGTACTTC
D gene: NA; V gene: TRBV10-1; J gene: TRBJ2-7; clone size: NA; CDR3 protein: CASSESTGLGYEQYF; CDR3 DNA: TGCGCCAGCAGTGAGTCTACAGGGCTGGGGTACGAGCAGTACTTC
D gene: NA; V gene: TRBV19; J gene: TRBJ2-2; clone size: NA; CDR3 protein: CASRAPVTGELFF; CDR3 DNA: TGTGCCAGTAGGGCCCCAGTCACCGGGGAGCTGTTTTTT